The clone carrying this TCR beta chain was seen more than once but under ten times. In the original workflow: It was from reference gene primer amplification that nucleated cell counts were estimated. The assay was immunoSEQ multiplex PCR, and TCRdb's table has in-frame clones only and misses some. V, J and clone size derive from that table, while D and trimming were established from the DNA sequence. The sample gives more than 60,000 clones, around 80% of which show up once; 12% to 15% is in the top ten. These data come from a study of blood T cell repertoires in COVID-19. Study summary: Material from acute and convalescent COVID-19 was sourced from the United States, Italy and Spain.

Germline CDR1 and CDR2: MDHEN and SYDVKM. V lost 6 bases to trimming and J lost 5 bases; unmatched junction nucleotides: 1. CDR3 length: 12 amino acids. The sequence was obtained from a woman older than 75 with acute or convalescent COVID-19. This sequence joins TRBV28 and TRBJ2-4, with TRBD1 identical over 7 bases. The sample comprised peripheral blood. For the CDR3, the DNA is TGTGCCAGCAGCCAGGGGGAAAACATTCAGTACTTC. It yields the protein CASSQGENIQYF.